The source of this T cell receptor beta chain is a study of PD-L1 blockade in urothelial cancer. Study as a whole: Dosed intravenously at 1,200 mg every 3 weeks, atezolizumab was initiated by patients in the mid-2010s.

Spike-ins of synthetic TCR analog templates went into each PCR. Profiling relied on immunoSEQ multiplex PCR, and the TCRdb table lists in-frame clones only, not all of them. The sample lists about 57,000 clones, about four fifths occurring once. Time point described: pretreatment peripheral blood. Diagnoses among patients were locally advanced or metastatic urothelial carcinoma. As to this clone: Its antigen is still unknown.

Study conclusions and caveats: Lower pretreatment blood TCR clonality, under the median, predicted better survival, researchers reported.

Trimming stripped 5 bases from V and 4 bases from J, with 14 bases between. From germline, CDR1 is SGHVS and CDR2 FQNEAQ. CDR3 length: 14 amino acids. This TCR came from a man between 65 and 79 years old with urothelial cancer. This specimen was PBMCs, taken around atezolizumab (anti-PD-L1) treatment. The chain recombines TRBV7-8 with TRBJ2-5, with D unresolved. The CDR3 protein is CASSPLVRAETQYF. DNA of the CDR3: TGTGCCAGCAGCCCCCTCGTACGAGCAGAGACCCAGTACTTC.